A selection of T cell receptor beta chains follows, all from one sample in a study of T cell changes during pregnancy in multiple sclerosis. Clones were read by immunoSEQ multiplex PCR, and TCRdb kept only the in-frame ones, dropping some. The repertoire holds 50,000 or so clones, with 92% as singletons. The specimen was CD4+ T cells from peripheral blood mononuclear cells, collected after pregnancy. The receptors originated from a female donor with multiple sclerosis, enrolled in a pregnancy study. The conserved cysteine and the conserved F or W are not part of the CDR3 here. Each record gives: J gene, V gene, CDR3 protein.

TRBJ1-2	TRBV2	ASSEETVSGYT
TRBJ2-7	TRBV14	ASSRLLAGKLILEEEQY
TRBJ2-3	TRBV4-3	ASSQAGGGTDTQY
TRBJ1-1	TRBV6-5	ASSYGGPRGTEAF
TRBJ1-2	TRBV27	ASRAQGNYGYT
TRBJ2-2	TRBV7-3	ASSLTFDSGELF
TRBJ1-1	TRBV19	ASRLTGMNTEAF
TRBJ2-3	TRBV4-3	ASSQQAGGVDTQY
TRBJ1-2	TRBV4-1	ASSQGWGLGGYT
TRBJ2-1	TRBV11-2	ASSPMGGRTYEQF
TRBJ1-1	TRBV10-3	AIRTRVETEAF
TRBJ2-6	TRBV19	ASSWDRQSSGANVLT
TRBJ2-1	TRBV11-2	ASSLVETTYNEQF
TRBJ2-1	TRBV2	ASSEGLAGGFGQF
TRBJ2-3	TRBV7-9	ASSLATPRGDTQY
TRBJ2-2	TRBV19	ASATATTSAGELF
TRBJ2-7	TRBV18	ASSPLPEAYEQY